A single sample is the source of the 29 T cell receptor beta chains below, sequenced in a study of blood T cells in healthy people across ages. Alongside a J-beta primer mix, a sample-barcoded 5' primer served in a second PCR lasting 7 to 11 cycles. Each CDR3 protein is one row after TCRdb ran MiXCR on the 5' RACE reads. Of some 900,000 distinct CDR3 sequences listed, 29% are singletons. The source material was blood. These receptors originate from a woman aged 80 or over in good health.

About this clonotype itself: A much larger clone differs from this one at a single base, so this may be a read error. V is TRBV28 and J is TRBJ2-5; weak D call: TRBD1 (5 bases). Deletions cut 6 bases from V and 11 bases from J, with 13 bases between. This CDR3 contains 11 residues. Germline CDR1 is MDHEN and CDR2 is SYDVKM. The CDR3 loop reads CASRGVNEQYF. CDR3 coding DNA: TGTGCCAGCAGAGGGGTCAATGAGCAGTACTTC.

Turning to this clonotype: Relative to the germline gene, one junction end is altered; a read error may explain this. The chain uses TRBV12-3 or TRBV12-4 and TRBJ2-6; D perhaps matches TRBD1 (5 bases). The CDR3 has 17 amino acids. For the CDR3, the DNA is TGCGCCAGCAGTTCCCAGGGCGGCTATTCTGGGGCCAACGTCCTGACTTTC. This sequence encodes CASSSQGGYSGANVLTF.

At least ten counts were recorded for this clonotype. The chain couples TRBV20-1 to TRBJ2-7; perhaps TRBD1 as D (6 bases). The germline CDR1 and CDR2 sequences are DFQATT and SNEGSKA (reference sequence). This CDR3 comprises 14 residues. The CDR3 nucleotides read TGCAGCTGGGTCGACAGGACGCTCTCCTACGAGCAGTACTTC. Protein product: CSWVDRTLSYEQYF.

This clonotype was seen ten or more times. The CDR3 sequence: CASKRTGQGASGYTF. The CDR3 DNA is TGTGCCAGCAAGAGGACGGGACAGGGGGCAAGTGGCTACACCTTC. J is TRBJ1-2 and V is TRBV6-5, with 12 bases that match TRBD1. V dropped 7 bases and J dropped 7; count of bases not matched to a gene: 10. Germline values: CDR1 MNHEY, CDR2 SVGAGI. CDR3 length: 15 residues.

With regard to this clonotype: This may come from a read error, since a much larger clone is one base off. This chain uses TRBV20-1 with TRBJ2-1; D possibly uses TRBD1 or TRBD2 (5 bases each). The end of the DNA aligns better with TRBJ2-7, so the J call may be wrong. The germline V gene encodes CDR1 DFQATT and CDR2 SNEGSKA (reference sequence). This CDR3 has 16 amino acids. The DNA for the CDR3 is TGCAGTGCTATCGCACTAGACAGAGTCTCCTACAATGAGCAGTACTTC. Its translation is CSAIALDRVSYNEQYF.

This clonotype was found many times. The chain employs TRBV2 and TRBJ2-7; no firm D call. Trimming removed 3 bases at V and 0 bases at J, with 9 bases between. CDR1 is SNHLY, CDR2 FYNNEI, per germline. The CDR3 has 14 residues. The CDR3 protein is CASSEVLSSYEQYF. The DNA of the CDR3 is TGTGCCAGCAGTGAGGTCCTGAGCTCCTACGAGCAGTACTTC.

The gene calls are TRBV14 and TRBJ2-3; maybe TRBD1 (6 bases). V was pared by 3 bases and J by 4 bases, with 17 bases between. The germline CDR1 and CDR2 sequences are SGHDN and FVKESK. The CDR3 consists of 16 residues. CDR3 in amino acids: CASSQDRFSGADTQYF. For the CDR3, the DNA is TGTGCCAGCAGCCAGGACAGATTTTCGGGCGCAGATACGCAGTATTTT.

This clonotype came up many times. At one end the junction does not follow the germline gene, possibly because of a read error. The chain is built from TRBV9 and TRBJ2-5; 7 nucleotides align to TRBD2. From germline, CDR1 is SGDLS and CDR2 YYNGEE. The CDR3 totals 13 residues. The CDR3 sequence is CASSGTTQETQYF. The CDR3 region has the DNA TGCGCCAGCAGCGGGACCACTCAAGAGACCCAGTACTTC.

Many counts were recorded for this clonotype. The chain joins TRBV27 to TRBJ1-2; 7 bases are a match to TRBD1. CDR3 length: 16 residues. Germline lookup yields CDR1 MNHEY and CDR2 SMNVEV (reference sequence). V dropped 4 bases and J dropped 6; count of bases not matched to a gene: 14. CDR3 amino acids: CASSYNSAGGFHGYTF. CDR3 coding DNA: TGTGCCAGCAGTTATAACTCAGCAGGGGGGTTCCATGGCTACACCTTC.

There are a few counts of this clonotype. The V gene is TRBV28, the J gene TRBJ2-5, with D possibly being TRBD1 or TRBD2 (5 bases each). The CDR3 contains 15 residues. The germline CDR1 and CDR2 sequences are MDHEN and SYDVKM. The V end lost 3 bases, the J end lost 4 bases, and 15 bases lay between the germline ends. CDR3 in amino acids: CASSFGTGRGETQYF. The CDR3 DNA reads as TGTGCCAGCAGTTTCGGCACAGGTCGGGGAGAGACCCAGTACTTC.

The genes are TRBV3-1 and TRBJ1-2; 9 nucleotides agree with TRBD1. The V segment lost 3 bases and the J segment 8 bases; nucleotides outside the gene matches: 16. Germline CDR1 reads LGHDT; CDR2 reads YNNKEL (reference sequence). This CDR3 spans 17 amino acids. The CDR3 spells CASSHRDRALSRGGYTF. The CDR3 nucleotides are TGTGCCAGCAGCCATAGGGACAGGGCCCTCTCGAGGGGCGGCTACACCTTC.

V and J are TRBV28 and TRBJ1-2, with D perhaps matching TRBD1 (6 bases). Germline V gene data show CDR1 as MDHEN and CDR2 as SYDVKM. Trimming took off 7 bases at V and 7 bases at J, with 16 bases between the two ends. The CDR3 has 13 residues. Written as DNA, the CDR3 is TGTGCCAGCATCCCCGGGGGGGGCTCTGGCTACACCTTC. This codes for CASIPGGGSGYTF.

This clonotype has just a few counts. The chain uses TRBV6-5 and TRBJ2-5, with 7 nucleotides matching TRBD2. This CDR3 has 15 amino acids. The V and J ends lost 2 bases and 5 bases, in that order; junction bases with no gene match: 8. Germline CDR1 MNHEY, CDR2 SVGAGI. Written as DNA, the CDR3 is TGTGCCAGCAGTTACGGGGGGAGGGTGCGGGAGACCCAGTACTTC. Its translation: CASSYGGRVRETQYF.

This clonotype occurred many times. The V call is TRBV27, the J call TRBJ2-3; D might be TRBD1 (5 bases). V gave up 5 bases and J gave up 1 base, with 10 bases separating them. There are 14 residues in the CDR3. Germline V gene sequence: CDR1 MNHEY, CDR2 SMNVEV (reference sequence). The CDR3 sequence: CASSTRVGTDTQYF. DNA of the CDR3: TGTGCCAGCAGTACCAGGGTTGGCACAGATACGCAGTATTTT.

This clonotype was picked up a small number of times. CDR3 DNA: TGCGCCAGCAGCTCTACTACAGGGGCGAATTCACCCCTCCACTTT. It specifies CASSSTTGANSPLHF. The genes are TRBV5-1 and TRBJ1-6; 7 nucleotides agree with TRBD1. Germline lookup yields CDR1 SGHRS and CDR2 YFSETQ. The CDR3 covers 15 residues. J gave up 7 bases and V 3 bases, and 7 bases lay outside the gene matches.

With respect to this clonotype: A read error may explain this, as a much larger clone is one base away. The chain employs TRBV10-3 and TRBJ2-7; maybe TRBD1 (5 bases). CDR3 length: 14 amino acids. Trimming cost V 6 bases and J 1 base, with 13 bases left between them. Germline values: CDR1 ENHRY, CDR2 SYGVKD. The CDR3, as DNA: TGTGCCATCAGAGAAACAGGTCCGTCCTACGAGCAGTACTTC. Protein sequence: CAIRETGPSYEQYF.

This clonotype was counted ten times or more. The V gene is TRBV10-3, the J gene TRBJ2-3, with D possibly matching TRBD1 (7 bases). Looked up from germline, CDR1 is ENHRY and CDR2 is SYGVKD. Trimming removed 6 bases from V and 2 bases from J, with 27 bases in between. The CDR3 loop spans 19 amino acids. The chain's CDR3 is CAIRGDSGYGDSHTDTQYF. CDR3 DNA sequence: TGTGCCATCAGGGGGGACAGCGGGTATGGGGACTCCCACACAGATACGCAGTATTTT.

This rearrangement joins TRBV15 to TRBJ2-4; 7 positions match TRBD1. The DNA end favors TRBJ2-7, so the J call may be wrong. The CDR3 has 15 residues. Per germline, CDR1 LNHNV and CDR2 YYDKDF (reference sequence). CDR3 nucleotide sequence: TGTGCCACCAGCTTAGACAGGGAGAGGGGCTACGAGCAGTACTTC. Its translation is CATSLDRERGYEQYF.

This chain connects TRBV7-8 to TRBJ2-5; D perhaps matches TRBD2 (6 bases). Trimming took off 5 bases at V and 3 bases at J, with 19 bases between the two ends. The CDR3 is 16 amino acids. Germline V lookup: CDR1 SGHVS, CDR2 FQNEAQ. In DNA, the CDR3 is TGTGCCAGCAGCCCCCGGGGTAGCGGTGTAAAAGAGACCCAGTACTTC. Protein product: CASSPRGSGVKETQYF.

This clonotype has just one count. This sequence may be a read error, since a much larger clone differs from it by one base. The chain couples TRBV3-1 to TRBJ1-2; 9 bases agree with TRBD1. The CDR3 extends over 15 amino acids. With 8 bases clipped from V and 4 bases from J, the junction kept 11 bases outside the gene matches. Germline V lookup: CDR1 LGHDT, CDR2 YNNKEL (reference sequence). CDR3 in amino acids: CASGPRDRASYGYTF. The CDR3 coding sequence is TGTGCCAGCGGCCCGCGGGACAGGGCCTCCTATGGCTACACCTTC.

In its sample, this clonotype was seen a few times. CDR3 loop: CASSQERRLGPQHF. In DNA, the CDR3 is TGCGCCAGCAGCCAAGAGCGCCGACTAGGGCCCCAGCATTTT. V and J are TRBV4-3 and TRBJ1-5; no reliable D call. The germline V gene has CDR1 LGHNA and CDR2 YSLEER. V was trimmed by 0 bases and J by 9 bases, leaving 12 bases between them. The CDR3 has 14 residues.

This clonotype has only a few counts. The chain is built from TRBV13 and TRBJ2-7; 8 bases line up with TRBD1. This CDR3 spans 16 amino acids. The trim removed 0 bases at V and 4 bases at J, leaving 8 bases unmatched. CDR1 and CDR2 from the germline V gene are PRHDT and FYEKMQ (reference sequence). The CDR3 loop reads CASSLGAGQVEYEQYF. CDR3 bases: TGTGCCAGCAGCTTAGGCGCGGGACAGGTGGAATACGAGCAGTACTTC.

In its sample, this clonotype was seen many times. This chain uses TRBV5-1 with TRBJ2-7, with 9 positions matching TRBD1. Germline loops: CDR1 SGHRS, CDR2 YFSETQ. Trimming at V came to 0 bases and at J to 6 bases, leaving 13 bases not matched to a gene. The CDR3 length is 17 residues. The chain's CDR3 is CASSLARVGQGTREQYF. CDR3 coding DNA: TGCGCCAGCAGCTTGGCCAGAGTAGGACAGGGGACTCGCGAGCAGTACTTC.

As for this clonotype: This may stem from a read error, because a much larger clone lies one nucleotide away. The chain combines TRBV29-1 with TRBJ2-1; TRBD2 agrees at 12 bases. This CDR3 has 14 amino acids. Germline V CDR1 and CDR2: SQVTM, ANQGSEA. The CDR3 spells CGVGLLAGGNEQFF. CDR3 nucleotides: TGCGGCGTTGGTCTGCTAGCGGGGGGGAATGAGCAGTTCTTC.

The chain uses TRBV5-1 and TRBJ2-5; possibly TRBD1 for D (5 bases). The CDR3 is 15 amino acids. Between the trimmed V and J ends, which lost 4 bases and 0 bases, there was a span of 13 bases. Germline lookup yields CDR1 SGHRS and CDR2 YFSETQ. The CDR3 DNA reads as TGCGCCAGCAGCCTCCAGGCAGGGCACCAAGAGACCCAGTACTTC. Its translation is CASSLQAGHQETQYF.

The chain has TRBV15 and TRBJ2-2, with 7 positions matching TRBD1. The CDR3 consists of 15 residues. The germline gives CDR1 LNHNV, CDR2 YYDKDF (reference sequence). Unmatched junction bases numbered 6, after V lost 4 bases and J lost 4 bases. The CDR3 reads CATSTTGAVTGELFF. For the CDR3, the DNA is TGTGCCACCAGCACAACAGGGGCCGTCACCGGGGAGCTGTTTTTT.

CDR3 in amino acids: CATSRDLGGKLRNTEAFF. The CDR3 DNA reads as TGTGCCACCAGCAGAGATTTGGGAGGGAAGTTGAGGAACACTGAAGCTTTCTTT. The V gene is TRBV15, the J gene TRBJ1-1; no clear D gene. Between the trimmed V and J ends, which lost 0 bases and 1 base, there was a span of 18 bases. This CDR3 is built from 18 residues. Germline V gene lookup returns CDR1 LNHNV and CDR2 YYDKDF (reference sequence). Filled out from reference TRBV15 and TRBJ1-1, the complete variable domain reads DAMVIQNPRYQVTQFGKPVTLSCSQTLNHNVMYWYQQKSSQAPKLLFHYYDKDFNNEADTPDNFQSRRPNTSFCFLDIRSPGLGDTAMYLCATSRDLGGKLRNTEAFFGQGTRLTVV.

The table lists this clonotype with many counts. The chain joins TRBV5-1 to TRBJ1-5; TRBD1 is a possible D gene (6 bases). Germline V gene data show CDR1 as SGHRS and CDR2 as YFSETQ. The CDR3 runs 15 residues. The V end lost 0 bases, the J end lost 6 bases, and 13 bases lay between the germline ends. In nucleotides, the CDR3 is TGCGCCAGCAGCTTGGGGGGGCGCAAGGGTCAGCCCCAGCATTTT. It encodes CASSLGGRKGQPQHF.

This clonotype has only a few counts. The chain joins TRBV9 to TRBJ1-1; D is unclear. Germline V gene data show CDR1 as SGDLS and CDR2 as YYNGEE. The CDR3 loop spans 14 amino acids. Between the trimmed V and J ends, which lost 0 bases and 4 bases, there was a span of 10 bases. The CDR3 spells CASSVEAHSTEAFF. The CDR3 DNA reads TGTGCCAGCAGCGTAGAGGCCCATAGCACTGAAGCTTTCTTT.